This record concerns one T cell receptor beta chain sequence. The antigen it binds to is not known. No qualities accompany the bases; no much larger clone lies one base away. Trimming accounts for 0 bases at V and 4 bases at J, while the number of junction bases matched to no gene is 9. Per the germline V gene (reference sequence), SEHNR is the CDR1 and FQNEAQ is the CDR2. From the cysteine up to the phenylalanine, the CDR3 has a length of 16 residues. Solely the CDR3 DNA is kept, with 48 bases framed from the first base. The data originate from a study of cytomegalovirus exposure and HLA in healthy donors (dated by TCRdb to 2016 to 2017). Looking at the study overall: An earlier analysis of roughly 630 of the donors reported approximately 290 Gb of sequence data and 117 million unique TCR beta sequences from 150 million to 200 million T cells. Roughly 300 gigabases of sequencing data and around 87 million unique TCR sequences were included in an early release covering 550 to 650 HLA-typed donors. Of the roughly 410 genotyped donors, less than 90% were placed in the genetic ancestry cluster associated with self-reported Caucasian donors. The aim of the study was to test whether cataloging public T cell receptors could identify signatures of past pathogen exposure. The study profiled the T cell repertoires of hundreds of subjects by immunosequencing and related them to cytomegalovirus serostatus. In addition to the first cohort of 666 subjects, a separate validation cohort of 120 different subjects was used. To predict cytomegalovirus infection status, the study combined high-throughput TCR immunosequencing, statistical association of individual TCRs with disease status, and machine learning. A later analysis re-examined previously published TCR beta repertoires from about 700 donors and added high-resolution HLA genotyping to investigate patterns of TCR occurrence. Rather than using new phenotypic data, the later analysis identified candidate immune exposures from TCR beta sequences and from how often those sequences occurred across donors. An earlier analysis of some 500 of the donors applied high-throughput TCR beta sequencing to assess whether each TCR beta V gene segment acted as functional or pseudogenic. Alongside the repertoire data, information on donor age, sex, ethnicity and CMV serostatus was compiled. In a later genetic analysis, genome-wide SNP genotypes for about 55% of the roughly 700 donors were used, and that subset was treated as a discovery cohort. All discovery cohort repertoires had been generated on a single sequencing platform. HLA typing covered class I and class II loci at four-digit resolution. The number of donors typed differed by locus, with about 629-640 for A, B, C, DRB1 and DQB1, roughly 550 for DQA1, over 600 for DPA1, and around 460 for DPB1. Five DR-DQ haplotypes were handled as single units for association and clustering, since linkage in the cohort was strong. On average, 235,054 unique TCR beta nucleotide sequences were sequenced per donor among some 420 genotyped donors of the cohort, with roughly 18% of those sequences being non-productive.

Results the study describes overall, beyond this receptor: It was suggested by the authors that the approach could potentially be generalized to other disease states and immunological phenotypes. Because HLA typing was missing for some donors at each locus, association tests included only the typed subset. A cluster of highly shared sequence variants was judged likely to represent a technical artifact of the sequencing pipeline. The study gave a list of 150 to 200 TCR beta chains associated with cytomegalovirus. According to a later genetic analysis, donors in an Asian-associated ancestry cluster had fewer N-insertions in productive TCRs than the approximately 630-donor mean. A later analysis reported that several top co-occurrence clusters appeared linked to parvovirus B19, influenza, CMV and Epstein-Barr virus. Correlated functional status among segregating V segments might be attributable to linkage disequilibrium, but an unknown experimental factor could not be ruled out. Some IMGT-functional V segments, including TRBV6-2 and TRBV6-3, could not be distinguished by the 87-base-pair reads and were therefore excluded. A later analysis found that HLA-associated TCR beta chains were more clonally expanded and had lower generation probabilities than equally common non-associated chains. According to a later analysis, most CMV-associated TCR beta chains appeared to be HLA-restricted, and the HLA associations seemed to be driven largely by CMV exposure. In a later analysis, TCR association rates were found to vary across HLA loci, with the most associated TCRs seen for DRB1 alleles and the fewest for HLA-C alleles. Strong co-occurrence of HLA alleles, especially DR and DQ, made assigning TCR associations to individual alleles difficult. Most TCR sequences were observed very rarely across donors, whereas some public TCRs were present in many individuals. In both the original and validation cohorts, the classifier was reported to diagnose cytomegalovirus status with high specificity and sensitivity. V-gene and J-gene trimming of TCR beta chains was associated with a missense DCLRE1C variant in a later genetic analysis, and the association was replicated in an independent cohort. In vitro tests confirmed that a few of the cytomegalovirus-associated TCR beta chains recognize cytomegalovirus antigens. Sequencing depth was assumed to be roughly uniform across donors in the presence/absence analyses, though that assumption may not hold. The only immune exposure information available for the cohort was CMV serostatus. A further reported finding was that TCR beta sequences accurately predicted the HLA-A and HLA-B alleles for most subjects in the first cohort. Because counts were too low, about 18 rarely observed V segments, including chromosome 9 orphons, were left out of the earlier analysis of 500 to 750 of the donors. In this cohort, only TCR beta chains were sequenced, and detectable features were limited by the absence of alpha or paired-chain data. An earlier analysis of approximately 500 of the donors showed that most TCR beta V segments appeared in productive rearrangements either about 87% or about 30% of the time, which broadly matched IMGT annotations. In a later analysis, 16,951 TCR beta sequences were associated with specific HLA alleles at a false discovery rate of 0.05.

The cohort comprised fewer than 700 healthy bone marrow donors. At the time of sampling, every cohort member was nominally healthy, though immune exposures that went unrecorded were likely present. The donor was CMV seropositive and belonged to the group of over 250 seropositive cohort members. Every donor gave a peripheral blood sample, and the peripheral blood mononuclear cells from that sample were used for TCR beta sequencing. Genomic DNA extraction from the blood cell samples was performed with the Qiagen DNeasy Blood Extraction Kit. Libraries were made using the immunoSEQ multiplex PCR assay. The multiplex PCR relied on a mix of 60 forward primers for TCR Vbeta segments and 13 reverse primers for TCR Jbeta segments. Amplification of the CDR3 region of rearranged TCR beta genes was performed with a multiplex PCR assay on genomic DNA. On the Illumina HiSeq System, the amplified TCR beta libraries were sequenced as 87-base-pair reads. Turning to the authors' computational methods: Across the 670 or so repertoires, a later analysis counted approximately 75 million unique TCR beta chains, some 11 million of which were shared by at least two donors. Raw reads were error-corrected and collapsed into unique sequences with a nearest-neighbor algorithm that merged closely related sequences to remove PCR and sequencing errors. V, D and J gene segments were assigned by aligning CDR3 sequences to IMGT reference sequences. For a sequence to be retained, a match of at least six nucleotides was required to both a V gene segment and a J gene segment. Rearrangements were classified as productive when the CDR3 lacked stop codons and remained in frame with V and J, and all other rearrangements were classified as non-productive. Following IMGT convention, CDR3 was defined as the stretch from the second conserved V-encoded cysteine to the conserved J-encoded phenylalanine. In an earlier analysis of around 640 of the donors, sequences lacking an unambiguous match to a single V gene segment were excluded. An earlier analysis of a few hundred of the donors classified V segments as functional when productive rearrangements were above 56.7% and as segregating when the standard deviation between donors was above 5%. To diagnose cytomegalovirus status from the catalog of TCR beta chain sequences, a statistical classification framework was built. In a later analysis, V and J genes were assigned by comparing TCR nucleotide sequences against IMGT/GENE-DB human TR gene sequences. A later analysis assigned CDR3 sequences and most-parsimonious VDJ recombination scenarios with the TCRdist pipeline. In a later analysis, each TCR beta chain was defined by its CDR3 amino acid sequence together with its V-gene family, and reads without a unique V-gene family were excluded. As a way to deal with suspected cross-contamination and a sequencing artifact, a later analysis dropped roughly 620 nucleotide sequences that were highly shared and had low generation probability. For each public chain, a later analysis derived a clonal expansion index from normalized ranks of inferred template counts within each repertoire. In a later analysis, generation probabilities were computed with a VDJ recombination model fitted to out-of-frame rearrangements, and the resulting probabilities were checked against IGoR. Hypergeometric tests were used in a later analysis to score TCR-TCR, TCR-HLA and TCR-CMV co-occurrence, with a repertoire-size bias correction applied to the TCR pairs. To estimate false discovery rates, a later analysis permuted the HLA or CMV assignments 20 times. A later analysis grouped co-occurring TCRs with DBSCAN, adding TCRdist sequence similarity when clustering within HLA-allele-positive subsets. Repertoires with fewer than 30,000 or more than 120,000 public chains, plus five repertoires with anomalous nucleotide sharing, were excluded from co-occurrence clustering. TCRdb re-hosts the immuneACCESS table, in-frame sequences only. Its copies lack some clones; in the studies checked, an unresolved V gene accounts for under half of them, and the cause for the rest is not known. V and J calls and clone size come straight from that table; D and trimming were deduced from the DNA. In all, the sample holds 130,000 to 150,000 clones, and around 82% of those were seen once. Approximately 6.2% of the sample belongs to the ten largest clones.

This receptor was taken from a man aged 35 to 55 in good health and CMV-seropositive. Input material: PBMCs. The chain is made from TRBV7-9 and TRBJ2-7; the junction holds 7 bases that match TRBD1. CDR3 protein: CASSLARGRLEYEQYF. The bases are TGTGCCAGCAGCTTAGCGAGGGGGCGCCTCGAATACGAGCAGTACTTC.